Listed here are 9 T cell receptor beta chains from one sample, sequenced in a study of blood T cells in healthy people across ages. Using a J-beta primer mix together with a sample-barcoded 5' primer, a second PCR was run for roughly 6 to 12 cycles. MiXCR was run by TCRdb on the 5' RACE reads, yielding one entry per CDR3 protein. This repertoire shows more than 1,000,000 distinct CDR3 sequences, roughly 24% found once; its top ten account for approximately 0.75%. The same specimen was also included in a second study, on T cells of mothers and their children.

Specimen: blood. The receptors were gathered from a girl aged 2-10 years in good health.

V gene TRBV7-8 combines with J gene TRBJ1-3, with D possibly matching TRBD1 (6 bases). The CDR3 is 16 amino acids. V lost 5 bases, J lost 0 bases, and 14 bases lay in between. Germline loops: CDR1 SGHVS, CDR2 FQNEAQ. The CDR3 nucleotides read TGTGCCAGCAGCCTGGGGGGGCTCTTCTCTGGAAACACCATATATTTT. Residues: CASSLGGLFSGNTIYF.

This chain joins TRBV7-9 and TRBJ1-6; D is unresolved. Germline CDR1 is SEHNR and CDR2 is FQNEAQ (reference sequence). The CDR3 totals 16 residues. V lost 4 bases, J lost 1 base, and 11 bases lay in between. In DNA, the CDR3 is TGTGCCAGCAGCTCTCTACTAGGGTCCTATAATTCACCCCTCCACTTT. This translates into CASSSLLGSYNSPLHF. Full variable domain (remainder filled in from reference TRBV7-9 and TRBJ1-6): DTGVSQNPRHKITKRGQNVTFRCDPISEHNRLYWYRQTLGQGPEFLTYFQNEAQLEKSRLLSDRFSAERPKGSFSTLEIQRTEQGDSAMYLCASSSLLGSYNSPLHFGNGTRLTVT.

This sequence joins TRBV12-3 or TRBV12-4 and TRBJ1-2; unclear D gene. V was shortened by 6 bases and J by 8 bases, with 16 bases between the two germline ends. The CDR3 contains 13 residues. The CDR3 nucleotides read TGTGCCAGCAGCCCTAATAGTATCTTGGGCTACACCTTC. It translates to CASSPNSILGYTF.

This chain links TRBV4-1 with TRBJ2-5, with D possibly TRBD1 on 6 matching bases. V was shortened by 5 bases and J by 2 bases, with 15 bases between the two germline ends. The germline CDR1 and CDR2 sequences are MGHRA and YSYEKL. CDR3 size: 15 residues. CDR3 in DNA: TGCGCCAGCAGCTCACAGGGTAGGGGGCAAGAGACCCAGTACTTC. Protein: CASSSQGRGQETQYF.

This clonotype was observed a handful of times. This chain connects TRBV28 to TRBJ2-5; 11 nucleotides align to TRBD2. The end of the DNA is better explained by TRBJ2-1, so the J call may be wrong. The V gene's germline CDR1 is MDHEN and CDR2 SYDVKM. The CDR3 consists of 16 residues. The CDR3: CASSPRTSGLLNEQFF. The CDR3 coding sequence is TGTGCCAGCAGTCCCCGGACTAGCGGGTTACTCAATGAGCAGTTCTTC.

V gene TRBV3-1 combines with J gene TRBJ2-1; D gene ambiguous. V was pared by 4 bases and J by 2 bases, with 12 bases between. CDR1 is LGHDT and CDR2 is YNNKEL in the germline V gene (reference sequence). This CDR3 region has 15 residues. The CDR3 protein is CASSLSDLPYNEQFF. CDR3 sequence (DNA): TGTGCCAGCAGCCTGTCGGACCTCCCCTACAATGAGCAGTTCTTC.

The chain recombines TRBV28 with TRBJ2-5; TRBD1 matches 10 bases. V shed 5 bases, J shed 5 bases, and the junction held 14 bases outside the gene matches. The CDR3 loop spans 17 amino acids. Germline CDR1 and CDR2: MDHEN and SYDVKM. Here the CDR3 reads CASSGGTGASLRETQYF. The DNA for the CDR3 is TGTGCCAGCAGTGGTGGGACAGGGGCCTCCTTGAGGGAGACCCAGTACTTC.

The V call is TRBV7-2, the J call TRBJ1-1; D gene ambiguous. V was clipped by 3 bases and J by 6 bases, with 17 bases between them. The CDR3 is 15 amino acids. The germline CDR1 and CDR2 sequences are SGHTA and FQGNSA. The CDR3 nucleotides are TGTGCCAGCAGCTTGGAGGCGACAACTAGGGCTGAAGCTTTCTTT. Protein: CASSLEATTRAEAFF.

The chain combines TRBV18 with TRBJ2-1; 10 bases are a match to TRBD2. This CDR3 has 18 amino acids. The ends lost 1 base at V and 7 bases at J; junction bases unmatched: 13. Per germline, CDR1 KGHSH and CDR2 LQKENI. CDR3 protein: CASSPLPLSSGGKNEQFF. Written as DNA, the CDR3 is TGTGCCAGCTCACCACTTCCCCTCTCTAGCGGGGGTAAGAATGAGCAGTTCTTC.